These 14 T cell receptor beta chains came from one sample sequenced in a study of CXCR3-negative and CXCR3-positive naive CD8 T cells. TRB cDNA was prepared as libraries by UMI-labeled 5' RACE. TCRdb re-called the 5' RACE reads, yielding one record per CDR3 amino acid sequence without DNA. This table holds 50,000 to 60,000 distinct CDR3 sequences. Sequenced: naive CXCR3- CD8+ T cells from blood. The subset was: CD45RO-CCR7+CD27+CD95- naive CD8+ T cells lacking CXCR3 (TNR3-). These receptors all come from a human donor in good health. Some clones in this sample may be carry-over from other donors' samples.

The chain is built from TRBV5-6 and TRBJ1-6; the D call of TRBD1 rests on TCRdb alone, since no DNA is present to check it. The CDR3 consists of 14 residues. The germline V gene has CDR1 SGHDT and CDR2 YYEEEE. CDR3 sequence reads: CASSLKTGISPLHF.

The rearrangement links TRBV7-9 to TRBJ2-7. The germline CDR1 and CDR2 sequences are SEHNR and FQNEAQ (reference sequence). The CDR3 runs to 14 residues. CDR3 sequence reads: CASSLAGQPYEQYF.

Considering frequency, this clonotype is medium-sized. The CDR3 spells CASSQMVEGTEAFF. The chain employs TRBV4-3 and TRBJ1-1. This CDR3 has 14 amino acids. Looked up from germline, CDR1 is LGHNA and CDR2 is YSLEER.

This chain links TRBV19 with TRBJ2-7; the TRBD1 assignment by TCRdb is unverifiable without DNA. The CDR3 consists of 14 residues. Germline lookup yields CDR1 LNHDA and CDR2 SQIVND (reference sequence). The CDR3 reads CASSEDSYAYEQYF.

The V call is TRBV5-1, the J call TRBJ2-7; the TCRdb D gene call, TRBD1, has no DNA to confirm it. The CDR3 is 14 residues long. CDR1 and CDR2 (germline): SGHRS, YFSETQ. The CDR3 reads CASSLEAPAYEQYF.

The V gene is TRBV5-5, the J gene TRBJ2-5; TCRdb designates TRBD1, a call that cannot be tested without DNA. Germline V gene sequence: CDR1 SGHKS, CDR2 YYEKEE (reference sequence). The CDR3 runs to 14 residues. CDR3 in amino acids: CASSLGQSAETQYF.

This chain connects TRBV6-6 to TRBJ2-5; TCRdb reports TRBD2, a call that lacks DNA to check it against. The V gene's germline CDR1 is MNHNY and CDR2 SVGAGI (reference sequence). The CDR3 totals 16 residues. The CDR3 loop reads CASSPTSGDFQETQYF.

The chain has TRBV11-2 and TRBJ2-7. The CDR3 consists of 14 residues. The germline CDR1 and CDR2 sequences are SGHAT and FQNNGV. The CDR3 spells CASSLRQDPYEQYF.

The rearrangement uses TRBV20-1 and TRBJ2-3; the TCRdb call, TRBD2, lacks DNA for checking. The CDR3 is made up of 15 amino acids. From germline, CDR1 is DFQATT and CDR2 SNEGSKA (reference sequence). CDR3 region: CSARGPTEYTDTQYF.

V is TRBV28 and J is TRBJ2-2. The germline V gene has CDR1 MDHEN and CDR2 SYDVKM. The CDR3 length is 14 residues. CDR3 region: CASHRGRNTGELFF. Full variable domain (missing parts from reference TRBV28 and TRBJ2-2): DVKVTQSSRYLVKRTGEKVFLECVQDMDHENMFWYRQDPGLGLRLIYFSYDVKMKEKGDIPEGYSVSREKKERFSLILESASTNQTSMYLCASHRGRNTGELFFGEGSRLTVL.

The V call is TRBV9, the J call TRBJ2-7. The CDR3 is made up of 14 amino acids. Germline assignment: CDR1 SGDLS and CDR2 YYNGEE. CDR3 protein: CASSVGGSSYEQYF. Full variable domain (remainder filled in from reference TRBV9 and TRBJ2-7): DSGVTQTPKHLITATGQRVTLRCSPRSGDLSVYWYQQSLDQGLQFLIQYYNGEERAKGNILERFSAQQFPDLHSELNLSSLELGDSALYFCASSVGGSSYEQYFGPGTRLTVT.

The genes are TRBV29-1 and TRBJ2-3. This CDR3 has 16 amino acids. Germline V gene data show CDR1 as SQVTM and CDR2 as ANQGSEA. This CDR3 is CSVEGLLGMSTDTQYF.

V is TRBV2 and J is TRBJ1-5. The CDR3 runs 16 residues. Germline V lookup: CDR1 SNHLY, CDR2 FYNNEI. CDR3 loop: CASSEARNPGNQPQHF.

The chain has TRBV3-1 and TRBJ2-5; TCRdb names TRBD2, which stays unverified in the absence of DNA. Germline V gene data show CDR1 as LGHDT and CDR2 as YNNKEL (reference sequence). CDR3 length equals 16 residues. The chain's CDR3 is CASSLGLAGGPETQYF.